This T cell receptor beta chain was identified in a study of control samples from healthy donors and cancer patients. V was trimmed by 2 bases and J by 10 bases, leaving 12 bases between them. The CDR3 contains 14 residues. CDR1 MNHNS and CDR2 SASEGT come from the germline V gene. This clone was counted once. Profiling relied on immunoSEQ multiplex PCR, and the TCRdb table lists in-frame clones only, not all of them. The sample contains 130,000 or so clones, roughly 84% of which appear only once. Sequenced material: blood. The rearrangement links TRBV6-1 to TRBJ1-6; D remains ambiguous. This receptor was obtained from a man aged 40-55 years in good health. The CDR3 coding sequence is TGTGCCAGCAGTGAATTCTGGGTTAGGTCACCCCTCCACTTT. The encoded protein is CASSEFWVRSPLHF.